The entry below describes one TCR beta chain. The antigen is undetermined. Only in-frame clones appear in the TCRdb table, and some are missing; sequencing was by immunoSEQ multiplex PCR. Of roughly 83,000 clones in the sample, about 90% were seen once. This entry is derived from a study of OX40 agonist ivuxolimab in advanced cancers. Study results and limitations: CD4+ and CD8+ blood T cells expanded clonally by week 6 at 0.1 to 3.0 mg/kg.

This TCR was sampled from an adult with an advanced solid tumor such as melanoma, head and neck, liver or kidney cancer. Sequenced material: CD4+ or CD8+ T cells sorted from blood, taken in a trial of the OX40 agonist ivuxolimab.

CDR3 coding DNA: TGTGCCAGCAGTTACTCCGAGGGACCGGCTGAAGCTTTCTTT. Translation gives CASSYSEGPAEAFF. V is TRBV6-5 and J is TRBJ1-1; tentative D call: TRBD1 (5 bases). Germline CDR1 is MNHEY and CDR2 is SVGAGI. There are 14 residues in the CDR3. The ends were cut back, 0 bases at V and 6 bases at J, with 11 bases in the middle.